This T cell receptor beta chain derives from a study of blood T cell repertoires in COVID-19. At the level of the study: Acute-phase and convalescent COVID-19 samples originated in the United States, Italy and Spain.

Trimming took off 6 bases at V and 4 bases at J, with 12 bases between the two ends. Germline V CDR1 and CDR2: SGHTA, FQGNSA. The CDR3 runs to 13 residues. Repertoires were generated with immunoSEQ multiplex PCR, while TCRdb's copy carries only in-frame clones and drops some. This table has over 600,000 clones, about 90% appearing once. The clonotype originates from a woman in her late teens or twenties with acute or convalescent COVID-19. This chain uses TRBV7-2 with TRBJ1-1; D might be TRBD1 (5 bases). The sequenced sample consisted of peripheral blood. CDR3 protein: CASRRGQATEAFF. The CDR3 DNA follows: TGTGCCAGCAGGCGTGGACAAGCCACTGAAGCTTTCTTT.